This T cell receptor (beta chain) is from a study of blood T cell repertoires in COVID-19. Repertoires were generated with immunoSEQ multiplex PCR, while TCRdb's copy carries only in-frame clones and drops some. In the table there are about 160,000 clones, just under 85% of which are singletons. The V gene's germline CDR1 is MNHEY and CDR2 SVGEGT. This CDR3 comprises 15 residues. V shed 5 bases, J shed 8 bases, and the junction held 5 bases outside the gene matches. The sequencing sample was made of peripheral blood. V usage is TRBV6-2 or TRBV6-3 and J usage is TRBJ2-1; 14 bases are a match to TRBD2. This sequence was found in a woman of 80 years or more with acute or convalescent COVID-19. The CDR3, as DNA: TGTGCCAGCAGTCAGGGACTAGCGGGAGTTCATGAGCAGTTCTTC. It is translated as CASSQGLAGVHEQFF.